This T cell receptor beta chain was sequenced during a study of T cells in Graves' hyperthyroidism and ophthalmopathy. Overall study findings and caveats: The model predicted ophthalmopathy a median around 6.5 months before onset.

Patients aged 18 to 65 had newly diagnosed hyperthyroidism of under 2 months' duration. Uncontrolled infection, other autoimmune disease, pregnancy and lactation each barred patients from inclusion. TCR beta CDR3 regions were amplified from RNA. The HTBI primer set served for first-round RT-PCR of the TCR CDR3. MiXCR, run by TCRdb on the multiplex PCR reads, gives a single entry per CDR3 protein. The profile shows about half a million distinct CDR3 sequences, less than 25% of them singletons. Trimming left V 0 bases short and J 10 bases short, with 16 bases between. Germline loops: CDR1 SGHAT, CDR2 FQNNGV. The CDR3 runs to 15 residues. This clonotype occurred a few times. Its antigen is currently unknown.

The clonotype was recovered from a man aged 18 to 30 with Graves' hyperthyroidism. V usage is TRBV11-2 and J usage is TRBJ2-4; no definite D call. Sequenced material: blood. CDR3 nucleotides: TGTGCCAGCAGCTTAGATGAGGCCGGTGGTTGGATTCAGTACTTC. The encoded protein is CASSLDEAGGWIQYF. Filled out from reference TRBV11-2 and TRBJ2-4, the complete variable domain reads EAGVAQSPRYKIIEKRQSVAFWCNPISGHATLYWYQQILGQGPKLLIQFQNNGVVDDSQLPKDRFSAERLKGVDSTLKIQPAKLEDSAVYLCASSLDEAGGWIQYFGAGTRLSVL.